The 10 T cell receptor beta chains listed next were all sequenced from one sample in a study of blood T cell repertoires in COVID-19. The data were produced by immunoSEQ multiplex PCR, yet TCRdb's version contains in-frame clones alone and is incomplete. The data hold about 140,000 clones, with roughly 85% observed a single time. The sample taken for sequencing was peripheral blood. The receptors shown here come from a human donor with acute or convalescent COVID-19. The donor label of this sample is uncertain.

J is TRBJ2-3 and V is TRBV4-2; 7 bases agree with TRBD2. The V gene's germline CDR1 is LGHNA and CDR2 YNFKEQ. The junction had 15 bases not matched to a gene; V was cut back by 0 bases and J by 6 bases. The CDR3 totals 18 residues. The chain's CDR3 is CASSQDPAVSGVGDTQYF. CDR3 DNA sequence: TGTGCCAGCAGCCAAGACCCAGCGGTCAGCGGGGTGGGGGATACGCAGTATTTT.

The chain has TRBV7-9 and TRBJ2-2; TRBD1 matches 8 bases. V shed 5 bases and J 7 bases; nucleotides not matched to a gene: 6. The CDR3 extends over 14 amino acids. Germline V gene sequence: CDR1 SEHNR, CDR2 FQNEAQ (reference sequence). CDR3 DNA: TGTGCCAGCAGCGGACCAGGGGGCAACGGGGAGCTGTTTTTT. As protein: CASSGPGGNGELFF.

The CDR3 loop is CATSDLTLSGGELFF. DNA of the CDR3: TGTGCCACCAGTGATTTGACCCTAAGCGGGGGGGAGCTGTTTTTT. The chain uses TRBV24-1 and TRBJ2-2, with D tentatively TRBD2 (6 bases). Looked up from germline, CDR1 is KGHDR and CDR2 is SFDVKD. The CDR3 contains 15 residues. The V end was cut by 0 bases, the J end by 8 bases, with 12 bases between.

The V and J genes are TRBV7-9 and TRBJ1-3, with 7 bases fitting TRBD1. The CDR3 consists of 16 residues. J was trimmed by 1 base and V by 2 bases; bases with no gene match: 5. Germline assignment: CDR1 SEHNR and CDR2 FQNEAQ (reference sequence). The CDR3 loop reads CASSLQGEKSGNTIYF. In nucleotides, the CDR3 is TGTGCCAGCAGCTTACAGGGGGAAAAATCTGGAAACACCATATATTTT. The full variable domain, rest sourced from reference TRBV7-9 and TRBJ1-3, is DTGVSQNPRHKITKRGQNVTFRCDPISEHNRLYWYRQTLGQGPEFLTYFQNEAQLEKSRLLSDRFSAERPKGSFSTLEIQRTEQGDSAMYLCASSLQGEKSGNTIYFGEGSWLTVV.

The V and J genes are TRBV6-1 and TRBJ2-7; TRBD1 might be the D (6 bases). Trimming left V 3 bases short and J 3 bases short, with 15 bases between. The CDR3 consists of 15 residues. Germline loops: CDR1 MNHNS, CDR2 SASEGT. The CDR3 DNA reads TGTGCCAGCAGTGAGTGGGATCAGGGGCGCTACGAGCAGTACTTC. Amino acid sequence: CASSEWDQGRYEQYF.

The chain links TRBV12-5 to TRBJ2-7; 7 nucleotides agree with TRBD2. With V trimmed by 6 bases and J by 2 bases, 4 bases remained unmatched. CDR1 LGHNT and CDR2 FRNRAP come from the germline V gene. The CDR3 contains 13 residues. The CDR3 coding sequence is TGTGCTAGTGGCAGCGGGGCGCCCTACGAGCAGTACTTC. Translating gives CASGSGAPYEQYF.

This clone showed up just once. The rearrangement uses TRBV5-1 and TRBJ1-1, with D possibly TRBD1 on 5 matching bases. This CDR3 is 13 amino acids long. Germline CDR1 SGHRS, CDR2 YFSETQ. Trimming left V 4 bases short and J 4 bases short, with 11 bases between. The CDR3 nucleotides are TGCGCCAGCAGCCCGCGGGGGGGCACTGAAGCTTTCTTT. It specifies CASSPRGGTEAFF. The full variable domain, in which reference TRBV5-1 and TRBJ1-1 provide the parts outside the CDR3, is KAGVTQTPRYLIKTRGQQVTLSCSPISGHRSVSWYQQTPGQGLQFLFEYFSETQRNKGNFPGRFSGRQFSNSRSEMNVSTLELGDSALYLCASSPRGGTEAFFGQGTRLTVV.

The V and J genes are TRBV27 and TRBJ2-1; TRBD2 aligns across 10 bases. With V trimmed by 3 bases and J by 9 bases, 8 bases remained unmatched. The CDR3 extends over 15 amino acids. Looked up from germline, CDR1 is MNHEY and CDR2 is SMNVEV (reference sequence). DNA of the CDR3: TGTGCCAGCAGTTTGCGGCTAGCGGGAGCGGGTGAGCAGTTCTTC. Its protein is CASSLRLAGAGEQFF.

This chain connects TRBV7-8 to TRBJ2-7; D is possibly TRBD2 (5 bases). The CDR3 has 15 residues. The germline V gene encodes CDR1 SGHVS and CDR2 FQNEAQ. Trimming took 5 bases from V and 0 from J, leaving 14 bases between them. The CDR3 reads CASSPPGISSYEQYV. CDR3 nucleotides: TGTGCCAGCAGCCCCCCGGGAATATCCTCCTACGAGCAGTACGTC.

There are a few counts of this clone. The rearrangement joins TRBV29-1 to TRBJ2-5, with 8 bases matching TRBD1. The CDR3 is made up of 14 amino acids. Germline V gives CDR1 SQVTM, CDR2 ANQGSEA. V lost 6 bases, J lost 3 bases, and 9 bases stayed unmatched. The CDR3 loop is CSVEIMTGEETQYF. The CDR3 bases are TGCAGCGTAGAGATTATGACAGGGGAAGAGACCCAGTACTTC.